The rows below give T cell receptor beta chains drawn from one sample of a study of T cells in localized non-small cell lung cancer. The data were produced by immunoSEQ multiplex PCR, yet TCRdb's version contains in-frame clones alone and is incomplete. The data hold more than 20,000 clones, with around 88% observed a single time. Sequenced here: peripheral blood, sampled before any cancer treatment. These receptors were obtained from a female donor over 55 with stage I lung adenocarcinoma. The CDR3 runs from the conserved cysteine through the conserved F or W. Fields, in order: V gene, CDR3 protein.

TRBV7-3	CASSLAGMGTDTQYF
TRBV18	CASSPRQSSYEQYF
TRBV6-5	CASSYAAGTYEQYF
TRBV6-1	CASRESGNTEAFF
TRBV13	CASSLSKAGGESQPQHF
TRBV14	CASSQDRGNSPLHF
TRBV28	CASVDQIYGYTF
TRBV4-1	CASSQLRQGSTNEKLFF
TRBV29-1	CSARSGNTEAFF
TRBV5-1	CASSGLAGGTDTQYF
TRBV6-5	CASTFRGEQYF
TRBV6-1	CASSELWAGGGYGYTF
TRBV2	CASSGTFTEAFF
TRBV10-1	CASSEGYEQYF
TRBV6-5	CASSYSWQGYEQYF
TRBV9	CASSVADRGSTDTQYF
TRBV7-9	CASSRGSYEQYF
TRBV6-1	CASVSRTGLHYGYTF
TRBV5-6	CASSLAPGPSYNEQFF
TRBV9	CASSVEGQGVAFF
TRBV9	CASSPGGERPYEQYF
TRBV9	CASSTIPGGAFF
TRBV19	CASSDRGNTIYF
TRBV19	CASSITGGSTGTEAFF
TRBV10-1	CASSGQGTDTQYF
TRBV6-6	CASSLGQGNYGYTF
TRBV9	CASSERNTGELFF
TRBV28	CASTLSGGGTEAFF
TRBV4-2	CASSLLGGTNYGYTF